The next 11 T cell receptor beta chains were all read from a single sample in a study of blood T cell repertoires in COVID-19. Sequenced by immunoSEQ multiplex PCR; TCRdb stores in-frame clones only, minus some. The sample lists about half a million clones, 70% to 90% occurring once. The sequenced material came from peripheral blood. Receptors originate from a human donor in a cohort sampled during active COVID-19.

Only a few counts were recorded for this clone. The chain's CDR3 is CASSQDPGFQAFF. Here the CDR3 DNA reads TGCGCCAGCAGCCAAGATCCCGGGTTCCAAGCTTTCTTT. The J gene is TRBJ1-1, the V gene TRBV4-3, with D uncertain. Germline CDR1 is LGHNA and CDR2 is YSLEER. The CDR3 has 13 amino acids. V dropped 0 bases and J dropped 9 bases, with 11 bases sitting between them.

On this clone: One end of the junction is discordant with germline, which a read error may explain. CDR3 coding DNA: TGTGCCAGCAGTACCCTAGCGGGAGGGAACCCCGGGGAGCTGTTTTTT. It encodes CASSTLAGGNPGELFF. J is TRBJ2-2 and V is TRBV6-2 or TRBV6-3; TRBD2 aligns across 12 bases. The germline CDR1 and CDR2 sequences are MNHEY and SVGEGT. This CDR3 region has 16 residues.

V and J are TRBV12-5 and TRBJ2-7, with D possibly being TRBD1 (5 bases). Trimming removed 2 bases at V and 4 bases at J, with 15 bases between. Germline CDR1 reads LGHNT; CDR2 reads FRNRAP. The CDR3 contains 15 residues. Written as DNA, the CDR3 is TGTGCTAGTGGTTTGCCGCAGGGATCCGATTACGAGCAGTACTTC. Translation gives CASGLPQGSDYEQYF.

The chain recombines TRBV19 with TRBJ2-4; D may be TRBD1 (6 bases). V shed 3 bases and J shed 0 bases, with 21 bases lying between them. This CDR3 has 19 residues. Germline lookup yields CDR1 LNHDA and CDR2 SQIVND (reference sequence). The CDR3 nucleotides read TGTGCCAGTAGTATCGACGGACAGATGAGCACTCTAGCCAAAAACATTCAGTACTTC. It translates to CASSIDGQMSTLAKNIQYF.

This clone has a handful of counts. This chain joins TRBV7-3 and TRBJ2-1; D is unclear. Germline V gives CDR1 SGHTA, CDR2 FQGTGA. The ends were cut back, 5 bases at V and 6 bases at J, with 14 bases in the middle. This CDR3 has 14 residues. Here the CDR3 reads CASSPQPSSNEQFF. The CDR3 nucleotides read TGTGCCAGCAGCCCACAGCCCTCATCCAATGAGCAGTTCTTC.

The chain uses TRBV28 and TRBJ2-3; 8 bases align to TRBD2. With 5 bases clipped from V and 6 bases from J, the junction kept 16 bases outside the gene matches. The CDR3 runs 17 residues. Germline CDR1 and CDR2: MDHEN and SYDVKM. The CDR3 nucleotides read TGTGCCAGCAGTCTCGCCCGGGGACTAGATATTTTGGATACGCAGTATTTT. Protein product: CASSLARGLDILDTQYF.

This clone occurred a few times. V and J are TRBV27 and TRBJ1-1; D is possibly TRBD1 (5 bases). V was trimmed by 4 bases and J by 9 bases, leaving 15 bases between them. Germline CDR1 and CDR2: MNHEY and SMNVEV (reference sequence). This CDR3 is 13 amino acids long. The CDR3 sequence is CASSYGRGSQAFF. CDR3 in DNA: TGTGCCAGCAGTTATGGGAGGGGTAGCCAAGCTTTCTTT.

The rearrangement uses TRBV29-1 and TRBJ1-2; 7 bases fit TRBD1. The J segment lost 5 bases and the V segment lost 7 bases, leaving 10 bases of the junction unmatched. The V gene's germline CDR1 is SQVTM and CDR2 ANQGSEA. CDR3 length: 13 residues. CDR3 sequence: CSAQTGTEYGYTF. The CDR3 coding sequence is TGCAGCGCACAGACCGGGACAGAGTATGGCTACACCTTC.

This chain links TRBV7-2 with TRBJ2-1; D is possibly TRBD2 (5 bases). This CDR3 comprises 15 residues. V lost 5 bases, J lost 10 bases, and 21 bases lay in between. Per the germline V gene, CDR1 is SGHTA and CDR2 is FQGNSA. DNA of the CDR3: TGTGCCAGCAGCGCCCACCCTTCAGGTAGGAGGGAGCAGTTCTTC. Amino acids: CASSAHPSGRREQFF. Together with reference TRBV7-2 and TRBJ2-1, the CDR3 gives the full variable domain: GAGVSQSPSNKVTEKGKDVELRCDPISGHTALYWYRQSLGQGLEFLIYFQGNSAPDKSGLPSDRFSAERTGGSVSTLTIQRTQQEDSAVYLCASSAHPSGRREQFFGPGTRLTVL.

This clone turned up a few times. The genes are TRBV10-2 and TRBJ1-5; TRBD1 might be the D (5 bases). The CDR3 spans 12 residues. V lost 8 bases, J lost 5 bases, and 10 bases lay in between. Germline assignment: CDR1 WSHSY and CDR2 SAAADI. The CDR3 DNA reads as TGCGCCAGCGGGGGGATGGATCAGCCCCAGCATTTT. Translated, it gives CASGGMDQPQHF.

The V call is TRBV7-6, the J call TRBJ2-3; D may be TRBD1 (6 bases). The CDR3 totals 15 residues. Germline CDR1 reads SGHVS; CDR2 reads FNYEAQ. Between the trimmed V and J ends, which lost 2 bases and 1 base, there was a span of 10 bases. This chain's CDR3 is CASSLRWTGTDTQYF. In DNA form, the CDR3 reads TGTGCCAGCAGCTTACGGTGGACAGGCACAGATACGCAGTATTTT.